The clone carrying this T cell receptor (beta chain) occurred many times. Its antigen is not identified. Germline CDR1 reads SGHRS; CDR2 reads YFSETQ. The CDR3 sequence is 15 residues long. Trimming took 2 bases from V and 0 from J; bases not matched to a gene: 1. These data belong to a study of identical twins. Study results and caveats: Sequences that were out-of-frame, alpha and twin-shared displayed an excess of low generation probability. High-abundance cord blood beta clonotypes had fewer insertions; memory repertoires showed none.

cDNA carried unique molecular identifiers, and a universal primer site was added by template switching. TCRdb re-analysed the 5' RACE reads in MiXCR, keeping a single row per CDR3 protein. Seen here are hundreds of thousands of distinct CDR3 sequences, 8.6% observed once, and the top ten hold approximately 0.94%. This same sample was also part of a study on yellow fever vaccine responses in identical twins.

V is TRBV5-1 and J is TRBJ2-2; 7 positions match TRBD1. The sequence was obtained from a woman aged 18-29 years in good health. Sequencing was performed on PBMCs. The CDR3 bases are TGCGCCAGCAGCTTTGGACAGGCGAACACCGGGGAGCTGTTTTTT. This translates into CASSFGQANTGELFF.